These 25 T cell receptor beta chains originate from one sample sequenced in a study of molecular identifiers for immune sequencing clone quantification. TCRdb reanalysed the PCR reads using MiXCR and keeps one entry per CDR3 protein. In the table there are around 460,000 distinct CDR3 sequences, 20% to 25% of which are singletons. The sample comprised naive CD8+ T cells from blood, with Jurkat cell RNA spiked in. Subset meaning: FACS-sorted CD8+CD4-CCR7+CD45RA+ naive T cells. The receptors originated from a human donor in good health. Some libraries in this study had Jurkat cell RNA spiked in.

This clonotype was seen ten or more times. V gene TRBV5-6 combines with J gene TRBJ2-5, with D possibly being TRBD2 (5 bases). The CDR3 spans 14 residues. The V gene lost 1 base and the J gene lost 5 bases, with 12 bases spanning the gap. Germline loops: CDR1 SGHDT, CDR2 YYEEEE. The CDR3 loop reads CASSLQAVIETQYF. The CDR3 nucleotides are TGTGCCAGCAGCTTGCAAGCGGTTATCGAGACCCAGTACTTC.

The J gene is TRBJ2-5, the V gene TRBV7-2, with a possible D match to TRBD2 (5 bases). Trimming shortened V by 8 bases and J by 1 base, and 29 bases separated the two germline ends. The CDR3 has 19 amino acids. CDR1 is SGHTA, CDR2 FQGNSA, per germline. Here the CDR3 reads CASEDAERGSHHIQETQYF. The CDR3, as DNA: TGTGCCAGCGAAGATGCAGAGCGAGGGTCCCATCACATCCAAGAGACCCAGTACTTC. The full variable domain, its missing parts supplied by reference TRBV7-2 and TRBJ2-5, is GAGVSQSPSNKVTEKGKDVELRCDPISGHTALYWYRQSLGQGLEFLIYFQGNSAPDKSGLPSDRFSAERTGGSVSTLTIQRTQQEDSAVYLCASEDAERGSHHIQETQYFGPGTRLLVL.

Worth noting for this clonotype: Just one base apart from a much larger clone, this may be a read error. The gene calls are TRBV30 and TRBJ2-6; tentatively, D is TRBD1 or TRBD2 (5 bases each). The germline V gene encodes CDR1 GTSNPN and CDR2 SVGIG (reference sequence). The CDR3 is 13 amino acids. The CDR3 protein is CAWRGGGAHVLTF. As DNA, the CDR3 is TGTGCCTGGAGAGGAGGTGGGGCCCACGTCCTGACTTTC.

This clonotype has at least ten counts. The rearrangement joins TRBV6-5 to TRBJ2-1, with TRBD2 matching over 10 bases. V shed 5 bases, J shed 9 bases, and the junction held 10 bases outside the gene matches. This CDR3 region has 15 residues. Germline CDR1 reads MNHEY; CDR2 reads SVGAGI. Written as DNA, the CDR3 is TGTGCCAGCAGTCCCATAGCGGGAGGATACGCTGAGCAGTTCTTC. It translates to CASSPIAGGYAEQFF.

This clonotype was seen at least ten times. The chain joins TRBV6-2 or TRBV6-3 to TRBJ2-6, with 7 bases lining up with TRBD2. Trimming at V came to 0 bases and at J to 0 bases, leaving 8 bases not matched to a gene. This CDR3 has 19 amino acids. The germline gives CDR1 MNHEY, CDR2 SVGEGT. CDR3 protein: CASSYSLRTRNSGANVLTF. In DNA, the CDR3 is TGTGCCAGCAGTTACTCTCTTCGGACTAGAAACTCTGGGGCCAACGTCCTGACTTTC.

Details on this clonotype: No conserved phenylalanine or tryptophan is present at the end of the CDR3, so a read error is the likely explanation. V is TRBV5-6 and J is TRBJ2-7; D gene uncertain. V lost 4 bases and J 0 bases, leaving 8 bases between the germline ends. Germline V lookup: CDR1 SGHDT, CDR2 YYEEEE. The CDR3 is 13 residues long. CDR3 in amino acids: CASSPSPSYEQYL. In nucleotides, the CDR3 is TGTGCCAGCAGCCCATCACCCTCCTACGAGCAGTACCTC.

Comments on this clonotype: The junction departs from the called germline gene at one end, perhaps through a read error. This chain joins TRBV7-3 and TRBJ2-5; the D gene is possibly TRBD2 (6 bases). Germline V lookup: CDR1 SGHTA, CDR2 FQGTGA. The CDR3 sequence is 15 residues long. The CDR3 spells CASSLGGGYQGTQYF. The CDR3 nucleotides are TGTGCCAGCAGCTTAGGTGGGGGGTACCAAGGGACCCAGTACTTC.

This clonotype was seen ten or more times. This sequence joins TRBV7-9 and TRBJ1-1; D gene ambiguous. The CDR3 contains 13 residues. Germline V CDR1 and CDR2: SEHNR, FQNEAQ (reference sequence). V was shortened by 1 base and J by 6 bases, with 9 bases between the two germline ends. DNA of the CDR3: TGTGCCAGCAGCTTAGTAGTTGAGGCTGAAGCTTTCTTT. Translated, it gives CASSLVVEAEAFF.

This clonotype came up a few times. This sequence joins TRBV9 and TRBJ2-3, with TRBD2 matching 10 bases. CDR1 and CDR2 (germline): SGDLS, YYNGEE. Trimming removed 0 bases from V and 3 bases from J; junction bases left unmatched: 4. The CDR3 contains 16 residues. CDR3 region: CASSVERGGRTDTQYF. The DNA for the CDR3 is TGTGCCAGCAGCGTAGAGCGGGGGGGTCGGACAGATACGCAGTATTTT.

This clonotype came up many times. The CDR3 here is CASSQGTGTAYQETQYF. CDR3 nucleotide sequence: TGCGCCAGCAGCCAGGGAACCGGGACCGCGTACCAAGAGACCCAGTACTTC. The gene calls are TRBV4-3 and TRBJ2-5; TRBD1 or TRBD2 may be the D gene (5 bases each). V dropped 3 bases and J dropped 0 bases, with 17 bases sitting between them. This CDR3 has 17 amino acids. CDR1 and CDR2 from the germline V gene are LGHNA and YSLEER.

The table lists this clonotype with a few counts. The gene calls are TRBV18 and TRBJ2-2; the D gene could be TRBD1 or TRBD2 (5 bases each). Looked up from germline, CDR1 is KGHSH and CDR2 is LQKENI. V lost 8 bases and J 3 bases, leaving 13 bases between the germline ends. The CDR3 has 14 residues. Here the CDR3 DNA reads TGTGCCAGCCACCGGGGACCGTACACCGGGGAGCTGTTTTTT. Translated: CASHRGPYTGELFF. Variable domain in full (rest from reference TRBV18 and TRBJ2-2): NAGVMQNPRHLVRRRGQEARLRCSPMKGHSHVYWYRQLPEEGLKFMVYLQKENIIDESGMPKERFSAEFPKEGPSILRIQQVVRGDSAAYFCASHRGPYTGELFFGEGSRLTVL.

This clonotype occurred a few times. J is TRBJ1-2 and V is TRBV20-1, with D unresolved. V gave up 2 bases and J gave up 3 bases, with 13 bases separating them. CDR1 DFQATT and CDR2 SNEGSKA come from the germline V gene (reference sequence). The CDR3 runs 14 residues. CDR3 loop: CSARPGLLDYGYTF. The DNA of the CDR3 is TGCAGTGCTAGACCCGGACTGCTCGACTATGGCTACACCTTC.

A few counts support this clonotype. The rearrangement links TRBV6-2 or TRBV6-3 to TRBJ2-5, with a weak D call TRBD1 (6 bases). V lost 6 bases to trimming and J lost 4 bases, with 24 bases between them. Germline V gene data show CDR1 as MNHEY and CDR2 as SVGEGT. The CDR3 is made up of 17 amino acids. CDR3 amino acids: CASRPLSIRGIGETQYF. CDR3 nucleotide sequence: TGTGCCAGCAGGCCGCTCTCGATCAGGGGAATAGGAGAGACCCAGTACTTC.

This clonotype has more than one count but fewer than ten. The chain carries TRBV7-2 and TRBJ2-7; D not resolved. This CDR3 spans 14 amino acids. Germline CDR1 and CDR2: SGHTA and FQGNSA. Between the trimmed V and J ends, which lost 5 bases and 1 base, there was a span of 12 bases. CDR3 DNA: TGTGCCAGCAGCATCGGCTGGGGATCCTACGAGCAGTACTTC. Translating gives CASSIGWGSYEQYF.

The chain recombines TRBV7-6 with TRBJ1-1; possible D gene TRBD1, 6 bases. The CDR3 covers 16 residues. V was trimmed by 0 bases and J by 1 base, leaving 12 bases between them. Germline CDR1 is SGHVS and CDR2 is FNYEAQ. Written as DNA, the CDR3 is TGTGCCAGCAGCTTAGCCCGGGGGCAGGGGAACACTGAAGCTTTCTTT. Translation gives CASSLARGQGNTEAFF.

The rearrangement uses TRBV6-1 and TRBJ2-3; the D is unclear. CDR3 length equals 13 residues. CDR1 is MNHNS, CDR2 SASEGT, per germline. With 2 bases removed from V and 2 bases from J, the gap between germline ends came to 5 bases. The CDR3 loop is CASSEWPTDTQYF. CDR3 nucleotide sequence: TGTGCCAGCAGTGAATGGCCCACAGATACGCAGTATTTT.

With regard to this clonotype: A much bigger clone sits one base away, suggesting this may be a read error. Because the CDR3's place on the DNA is in doubt, the DNA is left out and the CDR3 is given as listed by TCRdb. The rearrangement links TRBV10-3 to TRBJ1-1. CDR1 ENHRY and CDR2 SYGVKD come from the germline V gene. The CDR3 comprises 13 residues, both ends counted. The CDR3 sequence is CAIRFGGGTEASF.

This clonotype was detected only a few times. The chain joins TRBV20-1 to TRBJ2-7, with D perhaps being TRBD1 or TRBD2 (7 bases each). The CDR3 has 15 residues. In germline, CDR1 is DFQATT, CDR2 SNEGSKA (reference sequence). V lost 3 bases, J lost 2 bases, and 17 bases lay in between. Here the CDR3 DNA reads TGCAGTGCTAGTTCAGGGGGGGGCGCCACCTACGAGCAGTACTTC. It yields the protein CSASSGGGATYEQYF.

Many counts were recorded for this clonotype. The chain combines TRBV20-1 with TRBJ2-7, with 10 bases identical to TRBD1. The germline V gene has CDR1 DFQATT and CDR2 SNEGSKA (reference sequence). This CDR3 comprises 14 residues. V lost 6 bases and J lost 4; bases outside the gene matches: 9. The CDR3 coding sequence is TGCAGTGCACCCGACAGGGGGCAGTCGTACGAGCAGTACTTC. This sequence encodes CSAPDRGQSYEQYF.

A remark on this clonotype: This may come from a read error, since a much larger clone is one base off. This chain joins TRBV4-3 and TRBJ2-3; no clear D. CDR1 is LGHNA and CDR2 is YSLEER in the germline V gene. The CDR3 totals 15 residues. CDR3 in amino acids: CASSQFDSSTDTRYF. The CDR3 DNA follows: TGCGCCAGCAGCCAATTTGATTCCAGCACAGATACGCGGTATTTT.

The V and J genes are TRBV25-1 and TRBJ1-1; 9 bases agree with TRBD1. CDR1 and CDR2 from the germline V gene are MGHDK and SYGVNS. This CDR3 contains 15 residues. Trimming cost V 5 bases and J 6 bases; bases outside gene matches: 10. The CDR3 reads CASSPWAGQGSEAFF. CDR3 nucleotide sequence: TGTGCCAGCAGTCCCTGGGCGGGACAGGGTTCTGAAGCTTTCTTT.

This clonotype was found many times. The chain joins TRBV20-1 to TRBJ2-6; 12 bases are a match to TRBD1. J gave up 2 bases and V 6 bases, and 8 bases lay outside the gene matches. CDR1 is DFQATT, CDR2 SNEGSKA, per germline (reference sequence). The CDR3 length is 17 residues. The CDR3 nucleotides are TGCAGTGCATTTCCTGGGACAGGGGGCACTGGGGCCAACGTCCTGACTTTC. Protein sequence: CSAFPGTGGTGANVLTF.

V and J are TRBV24-1 and TRBJ2-3; the D gene could be TRBD1 or TRBD2 (6 bases each). The CDR3 covers 16 residues. V was cut by 2 bases and J by 0 bases, with 11 bases left in between. Germline-derived CDR1 and CDR2 are KGHDR and SFDVKD. The CDR3 DNA reads TGTGCCACCAGTGATTCAAGGGGGGACAGCACAGATACGCAGTATTTT. Residues: CATSDSRGDSTDTQYF.

In its sample, this clonotype was seen a few times. J is TRBJ1-4 and V is TRBV7-9; D possibly corresponds to TRBD1 (5 bases). V was trimmed by 5 bases and J by 7 bases, leaving 14 bases between them. The germline V gene has CDR1 SEHNR and CDR2 FQNEAQ (reference sequence). This CDR3 has 14 amino acids. The CDR3 is CASSPVQGPEKLFF. DNA of the CDR3: TGTGCCAGCAGCCCAGTCCAGGGTCCTGAAAAACTGTTTTTT.

This clonotype appeared many times. The V and J genes are TRBV6-5 and TRBJ2-5; D possibly matches TRBD1 or TRBD2 (6 bases each). Germline CDR1 reads MNHEY; CDR2 reads SVGAGI. Trimming shortened V by 6 bases and J by 5 bases, and 22 bases separated the two germline ends. The CDR3 contains 16 residues. The CDR3 protein is CASSPSPPRGGETQYF. The CDR3 nucleotides read TGTGCCAGCAGCCCATCCCCGCCTCGAGGGGGGGAGACCCAGTACTTC.